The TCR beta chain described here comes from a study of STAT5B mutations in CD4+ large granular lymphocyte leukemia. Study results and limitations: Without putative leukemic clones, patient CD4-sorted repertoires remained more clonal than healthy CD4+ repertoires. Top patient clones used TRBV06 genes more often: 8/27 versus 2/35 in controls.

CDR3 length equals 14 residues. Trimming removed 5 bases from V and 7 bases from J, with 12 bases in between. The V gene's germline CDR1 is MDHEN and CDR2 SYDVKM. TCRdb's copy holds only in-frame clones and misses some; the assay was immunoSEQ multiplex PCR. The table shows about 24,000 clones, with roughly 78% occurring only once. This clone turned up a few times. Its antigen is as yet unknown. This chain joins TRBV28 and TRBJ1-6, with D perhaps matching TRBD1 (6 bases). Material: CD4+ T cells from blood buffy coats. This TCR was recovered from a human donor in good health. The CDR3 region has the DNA TGTGCCAGCAGTCTACAGGGTGGCAATTCACCCCTCCACTTT. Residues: CASSLQGGNSPLHF.